Below are 14 T cell receptor beta chains sequenced from a single sample in a study of CD8+ T cells in alopecia areata. The treatment was: oral pan-JAK inhibitor, 5-10 mg twice daily. RNA extraction was followed by reverse transcription into cDNA, which acted as the sequencing template. Profiled with immunoSEQ multiplex PCR; TCRdb holds only in-frame clones, not every one. The sample comprises over 100,000 clones, 50% to 75% of which are singletons, and less than 15% rests with the top ten. The source was CD8+ T cells sorted from blood, collected at week 24, from a patient treated with tofacitinib. The receptors originated from a human donor with alopecia areata.

This chain connects TRBV9 to TRBJ2-7; D not resolved. Germline V gene lookup returns CDR1 SGDLS and CDR2 YYNGEE. V was shortened by 4 bases and J by 7 bases, with 18 bases between the two germline ends. This CDR3 region has 14 residues. The chain's CDR3 is CASSPPGDVGEQYF. In nucleotides, the CDR3 is TGTGCCAGCAGCCCTCCCGGCGATGTGGGGGAGCAGTACTTC.

The chain employs TRBV27 and TRBJ1-2, with TRBD1 as a possible D gene (5 bases). This CDR3 region has 13 residues. V gave up 6 bases and J gave up 7 bases, with 15 bases separating them. Germline lookup yields CDR1 MNHEY and CDR2 SMNVEV (reference sequence). The CDR3 spells CASSEGISGGYTF. In DNA, the CDR3 is TGTGCCAGCAGCGAGGGGATAAGTGGTGGCTACACCTTC.

The chain recombines TRBV7-9 with TRBJ2-7, with a possible D match to TRBD2 (6 bases). The CDR3 runs 16 residues. Germline-derived CDR1 and CDR2 are SEHNR and FQNEAQ (reference sequence). Trimming shortened V by 4 bases and J by 5 bases, and 21 bases separated the two germline ends. The CDR3 DNA reads as TGTGCCAGCAGCTCCCGCTGGGCAGGGACTGGGGACGAGCAGTACTTC. This sequence encodes CASSSRWAGTGDEQYF.

The chain recombines TRBV4-1 with TRBJ1-5; the D is unclear. The germline V gene encodes CDR1 MGHRA and CDR2 YSYEKL. V was pared by 1 base and J by 4 bases, with 5 bases between. The CDR3 has 13 residues. CDR3 sequence: CASSQGANQPQHF. The DNA for the CDR3 is TGCGCCAGCAGCCAAGGGGCGAATCAGCCCCAGCATTTT.

This chain joins TRBV9 and TRBJ1-6, with TRBD1 identical over 9 bases. This CDR3 has 14 amino acids. Per the germline V gene, CDR1 is SGDLS and CDR2 is YYNGEE. V trimming: 4 bases; J trimming: 7 bases; junction bases outside the gene matches: 3. The CDR3 spells CASSWDRANSPLHF. The CDR3 bases are TGTGCCAGCAGCTGGGACAGGGCAAATTCACCCCTCCACTTT.

This clone was seen a few times. The chain employs TRBV7-9 and TRBJ2-7, with 8 bases identical to TRBD2. The CDR3 is 13 amino acids. Trimming took 4 bases from V and 5 from J; bases not matched to a gene: 4. Germline V gene lookup returns CDR1 SEHNR and CDR2 FQNEAQ (reference sequence). The CDR3 bases are TGTGCCAGCAGCTCCAGGACTAGCAACGAGCAGTACTTC. This gives the protein CASSSRTSNEQYF.

This clone was found a few times. This chain joins TRBV29-1 and TRBJ1-2, with unresolved D. Between the trimmed V and J ends, which lost 8 bases and 4 bases, there was a span of 11 bases. Per the germline V gene, CDR1 is SQVTM and CDR2 is ANQGSEA. The CDR3 is 11 amino acids. The CDR3 nucleotides are TGCAGCTCCGCCGGGTCCTATGGCTACACCTTC. Translated: CSSAGSYGYTF.

The J gene is TRBJ2-1, the V gene TRBV23-1, with D perhaps TRBD1 (5 bases). TRBV23-1 carries the ORF label, with uncertain function. The CDR3 extends over 15 amino acids. Trimming removed 2 bases from V and 3 bases from J, with 11 bases in between. CDR3 loop: CASSQQGRGYNEQFF. In nucleotides, the CDR3 is TGCGCCAGCAGTCAACAGGGAAGGGGCTACAATGAGCAGTTCTTC.

The V and J genes are TRBV9 and TRBJ1-1, with D possibly TRBD1 on 5 matching bases. Trimming shortened V by 7 bases and J by 3 bases, and 13 bases separated the two germline ends. Looked up from germline, CDR1 is SGDLS and CDR2 is YYNGEE. This CDR3 is built from 13 residues. Here the CDR3 reads CASGDGADTEAFF. CDR3 nucleotide sequence: TGTGCCAGCGGGGACGGAGCAGACACTGAAGCTTTCTTT.

The V call is TRBV11-2, the J call TRBJ1-2, with D possibly matching TRBD1 (6 bases). V was pared by 1 base and J by 7 bases, with 10 bases between. Germline lookup yields CDR1 SGHAT and CDR2 FQNNGV. The CDR3 sequence is 13 residues long. The CDR3 sequence: CASSLAGQFGYTF. In nucleotides, the CDR3 is TGTGCCAGCAGCTTAGCCGGACAGTTTGGCTACACCTTC. Based on the CDR3 plus reference TRBV11-2 and TRBJ1-2, the full variable domain is EAGVAQSPRYKIIEKRQSVAFWCNPISGHATLYWYQQILGQGPKLLIQFQNNGVVDDSQLPKDRFSAERLKGVDSTLKIQPAKLEDSAVYLCASSLAGQFGYTFGSGTRLTVV.

The chain has TRBV4-3 and TRBJ2-2, with D unresolved. CDR1 is LGHNA, CDR2 YSLEER, per germline. This CDR3 contains 13 residues. Trimming left V 1 base short and J 7 bases short, with 7 bases between. The CDR3 coding sequence is TGCGCCAGCAGCCAAGGGGAAGGCGGGGAGCTGTTTTTT. As protein: CASSQGEGGELFF.

This sequence joins TRBV15 and TRBJ1-6, with D possibly being TRBD1 (5 bases). The germline CDR1 and CDR2 sequences are LNHNV and YYDKDF (reference sequence). The CDR3 covers 15 residues. V lost 4 bases and J 4 bases, leaving 11 bases between the germline ends. This chain's CDR3 is CATSTVGQYNSPLHF. CDR3 coding DNA: TGTGCCACCAGCACGGTGGGGCAATATAATTCACCCCTCCACTTT. Variable domain in full (rest from reference TRBV15 and TRBJ1-6): DAMVIQNPRYQVTQFGKPVTLSCSQTLNHNVMYWYQQKSSQAPKLLFHYYDKDFNNEADTPDNFQSRRPNTSFCFLDIRSPGLGDTAMYLCATSTVGQYNSPLHFGNGTRLTVT.

The gene calls are TRBV9 and TRBJ2-1, with unresolved D. Trimming removed 0 bases at V and 12 bases at J, with 13 bases between. The V gene's germline CDR1 is SGDLS and CDR2 YYNGEE. The CDR3 spans 13 residues. CDR3 protein: CASSVGERWLQFF. In DNA form, the CDR3 reads TGTGCCAGCAGCGTAGGTGAGCGCTGGCTGCAGTTCTTC.

The genes are TRBV6-5 and TRBJ2-3, with D possibly TRBD1 on 5 matching bases. Trimming pared 5 bases from V and 4 bases from J, leaving 13 bases between. The CDR3 totals 14 residues. CDR1 is MNHEY, CDR2 SVGAGI, per germline. Here the CDR3 reads CASSPSTEADTQYF. CDR3 in DNA: TGTGCCAGCAGTCCCTCGACAGAGGCAGATACGCAGTATTTT.